This entry lists 10 T cell receptor beta chains sequenced from one sample in a study of shared clonotypes between healthy human individuals. The repertoire was sequenced with immunoSEQ multiplex PCR; TCRdb's copy has only in-frame clones and lacks some. The table records more than 1,200,000 clones, 98% of them present only once. The sample was naive CD4+ T cells sorted from blood. Subset here: CD45RA+ positively selected. These TCRs come from a man aged 25-45 years in good health.

V and J are TRBV7-6 and TRBJ1-1; no reliable D call. The V end lost 5 bases, the J end lost 5 bases, and 12 bases lay between the germline ends. Germline CDR1 and CDR2: SGHVS and FNYEAQ. This CDR3 region has 13 residues. CDR3 region: CASSHKAGTEAFF. Written as DNA, the CDR3 is TGTGCCAGCAGCCATAAGGCTGGTACTGAAGCTTTCTTT.

This chain connects TRBV18 to TRBJ2-2; possibly TRBD1 for D (6 bases). V was pared by 3 bases and J by 3 bases, with 11 bases between. The CDR3 contains 15 residues. Per the germline V gene, CDR1 is KGHSH and CDR2 is LQKENI. CDR3 bases: TGTGCCAGCTCACCTCTGGACAGCTACACCGGGGAGCTGTTTTTT. It encodes CASSPLDSYTGELFF.

V gene TRBV5-1 combines with J gene TRBJ1-4, with D hard to call. This CDR3 has 10 residues. In germline, CDR1 is SGHRS, CDR2 YFSETQ. V shed 10 bases and J shed 7 bases, with 8 bases lying between them. The DNA for the CDR3 is TGCGCCCCTATCAGTGAAAAACTGTTTTTT. Encoded protein: CAPISEKLFF.

The CDR3 here is CASSQDRTIGNTIYF. The CDR3 DNA is TGCGCCAGCAGCCAAGATCGGACTATCGGAAACACCATATATTTT. The chain combines TRBV4-1 with TRBJ1-3; unclear D gene. Trimming pared 0 bases from V and 4 bases from J, leaving 10 bases between. Germline values: CDR1 MGHRA, CDR2 YSYEKL. The CDR3 consists of 15 residues.

This chain uses TRBV18 with TRBJ2-2; a weak D match, TRBD2 (6 bases). Trimming cost V 2 bases and J 1 base, with 11 bases left between them. Germline values: CDR1 KGHSH, CDR2 LQKENI. The CDR3 totals 16 residues. CDR3 amino acids: CASSPEGLVNTGELFF. The CDR3, as DNA: TGTGCCAGCTCACCAGAGGGACTGGTGAACACCGGGGAGCTGTTTTTT.

The rearrangement uses TRBV19 and TRBJ2-1; D is undetermined. Germline-derived CDR1 and CDR2 are LNHDA and SQIVND (reference sequence). The germline V and J ends were trimmed by 0 bases and 4 bases, with 7 bases remaining between them. This CDR3 region has 14 residues. The CDR3 here is CASSIDWGYNEQFF. DNA for the CDR3: TGTGCCAGTAGTATAGATTGGGGTTACAATGAGCAGTTCTTC.

V and J are TRBV18 and TRBJ2-5; D possibly matches TRBD1 or TRBD2 (6 bases each). Trimming removed 4 bases from V and 2 bases from J, with 14 bases in between. This CDR3 is built from 15 residues. Germline V gene sequence: CDR1 KGHSH, CDR2 LQKENI. This CDR3 reads CASSLLGGQQETQYF. In nucleotides, the CDR3 is TGTGCCAGCTCACTTCTGGGGGGCCAACAAGAGACCCAGTACTTC.

This clone was detected once. The chain uses TRBV6-5 and TRBJ2-7; D may be TRBD1 (7 bases). Trimming removed 6 bases at V and 4 bases at J, with 13 bases between. This CDR3 region has 13 residues. Germline V CDR1 and CDR2: MNHEY, SVGAGI. DNA of the CDR3: TGTGCCAGCAGGCTGACAGGGAGGTACGAGCAGTACTTC. It codes for CASRLTGRYEQYF.

This chain links TRBV15 with TRBJ2-7; unclear D gene. The V gene's germline CDR1 is LNHNV and CDR2 YYDKDF (reference sequence). The CDR3 is made up of 17 amino acids. The germline V and J ends were trimmed by 0 bases and 2 bases, with 17 bases remaining between them. This chain's CDR3 is CATSRDLGRQPPYEQYF. CDR3 in DNA: TGTGCCACCAGCAGAGATCTAGGCAGACAACCCCCCTACGAGCAGTACTTC.

The CDR3 is CASSRQAGSSEQYF. CDR3 DNA sequence: TGTGCCAGCAGCCGACAGGCCGGTTCGTCCGAGCAGTACTTC. The chain carries TRBV9 and TRBJ2-7; maybe TRBD1 (6 bases). The CDR3 has 14 amino acids. Trimming cost V 4 bases and J 6 bases, with 17 bases left between them. CDR1 is SGDLS and CDR2 is YYNGEE in the germline V gene.